The clone carrying this T cell receptor (beta chain) was detected only a few times. The target antigen is unknown. Primers included in the PCR were 60 Vbeta and 13 Jbeta primers. Here immunoSEQ multiplex PCR was the method, and the copy in TCRdb shows in-frame clones only, minus some. The sample lists about 200,000 clones; 76% were seen once. From germline, CDR1 is WNHNN and CDR2 SYGVQD (reference sequence). The ends were cut back, 6 bases at V and 6 bases at J, with 15 bases in the middle. This CDR3 is 14 amino acids long. The data originate from a study of cytomegalovirus exposure and HLA in healthy donors. Study conclusions and caveats: There were some public TCRs occurring in many donors, but most TCR sequences were rare. An Asian-associated ancestry cluster reportedly showed fewer N-insertions than the approximately 630-donor mean in a later analysis. About 150 TCR beta chains were listed as cytomegalovirus-associated.

The clonotype originates from a man aged 18 to 30 in good health and CMV-seronegative. The chain employs TRBV10-1 and TRBJ2-1; D is unclear. Sequenced material: PBMCs. Here the CDR3 DNA reads TGCGCCAGCAGCCGTCGGTCTTCTGGCAATGAGCAGTTCTTC. It encodes CASSRRSSGNEQFF.